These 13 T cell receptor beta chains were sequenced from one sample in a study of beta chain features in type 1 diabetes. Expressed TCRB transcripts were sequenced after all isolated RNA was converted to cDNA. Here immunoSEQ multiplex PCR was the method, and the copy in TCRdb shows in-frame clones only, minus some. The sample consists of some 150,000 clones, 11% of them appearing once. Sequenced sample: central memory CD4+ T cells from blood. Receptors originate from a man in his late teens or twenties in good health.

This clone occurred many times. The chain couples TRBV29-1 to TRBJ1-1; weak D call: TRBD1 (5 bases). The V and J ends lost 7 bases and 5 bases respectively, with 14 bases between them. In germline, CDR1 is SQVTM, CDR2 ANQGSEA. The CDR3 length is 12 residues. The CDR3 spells CSDTGWGTEAFF. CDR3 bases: TGCAGCGATACAGGTTGGGGTACTGAAGCTTTCTTT.

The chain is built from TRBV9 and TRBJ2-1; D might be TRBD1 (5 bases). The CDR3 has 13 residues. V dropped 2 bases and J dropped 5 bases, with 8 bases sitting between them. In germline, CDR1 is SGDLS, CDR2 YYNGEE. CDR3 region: CASSVSQDNEQFF. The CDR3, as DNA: TGTGCCAGCAGCGTTTCACAGGACAATGAGCAGTTCTTC. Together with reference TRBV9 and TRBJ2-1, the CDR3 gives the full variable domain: DSGVTQTPKHLITATGQRVTLRCSPRSGDLSVYWYQQSLDQGLQFLIQYYNGEERAKGNILERFSAQQFPDLHSELNLSSLELGDSALYFCASSVSQDNEQFFGPGTRLTVL.

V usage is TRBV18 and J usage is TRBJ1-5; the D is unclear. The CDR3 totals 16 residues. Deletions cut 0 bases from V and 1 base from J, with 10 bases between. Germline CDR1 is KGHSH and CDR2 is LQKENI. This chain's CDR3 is CASSPPTRRSNQPQHF. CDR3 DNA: TGTGCCAGCTCACCACCGACCCGCAGGAGCAATCAGCCCCAGCATTTT.

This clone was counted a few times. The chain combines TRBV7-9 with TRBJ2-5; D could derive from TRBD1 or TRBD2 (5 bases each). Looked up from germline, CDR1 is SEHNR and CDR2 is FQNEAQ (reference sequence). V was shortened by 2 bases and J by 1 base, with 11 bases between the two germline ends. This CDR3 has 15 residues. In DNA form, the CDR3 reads TGTGCCAGCAGCTTAACCAGGGACCGCCAAGAGACCCAGTACTTC. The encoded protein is CASSLTRDRQETQYF.

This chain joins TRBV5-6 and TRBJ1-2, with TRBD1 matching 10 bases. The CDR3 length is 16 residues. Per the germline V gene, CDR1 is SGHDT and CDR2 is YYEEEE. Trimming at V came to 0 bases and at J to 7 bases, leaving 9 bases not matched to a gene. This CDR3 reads CASSLGRLTGGVGYTF. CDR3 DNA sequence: TGTGCCAGCAGCTTGGGAAGACTGACAGGGGGCGTTGGCTACACCTTC.

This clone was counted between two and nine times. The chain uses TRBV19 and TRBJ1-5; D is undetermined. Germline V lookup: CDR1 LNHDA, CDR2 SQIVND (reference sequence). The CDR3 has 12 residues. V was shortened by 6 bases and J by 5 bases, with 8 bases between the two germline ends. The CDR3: CASSFRDQPQHF. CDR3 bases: TGTGCCAGTAGCTTCAGAGATCAGCCCCAGCATTTT.

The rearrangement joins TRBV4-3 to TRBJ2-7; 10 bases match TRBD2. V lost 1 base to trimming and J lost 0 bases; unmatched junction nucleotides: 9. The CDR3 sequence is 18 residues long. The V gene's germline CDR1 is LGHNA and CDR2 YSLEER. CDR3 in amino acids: CASSQAPSLAGVSYEQYF. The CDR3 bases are TGCGCCAGCAGCCAAGCCCCCTCCCTAGCGGGGGTCTCCTACGAGCAGTACTTC.

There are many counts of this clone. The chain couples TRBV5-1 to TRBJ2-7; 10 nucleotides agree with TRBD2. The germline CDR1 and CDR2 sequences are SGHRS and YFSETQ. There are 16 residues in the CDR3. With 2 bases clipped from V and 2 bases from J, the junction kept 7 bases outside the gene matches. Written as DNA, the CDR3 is TGCGCCAGCAGCTTACGAGCGGGAGGGAGGACCTACGAGCAGTACTTC. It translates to CASSLRAGGRTYEQYF.

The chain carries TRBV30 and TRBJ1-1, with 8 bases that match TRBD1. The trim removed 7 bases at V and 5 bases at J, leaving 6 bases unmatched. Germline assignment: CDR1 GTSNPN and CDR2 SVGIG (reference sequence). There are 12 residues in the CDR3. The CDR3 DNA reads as TGTGCCTATCGGACAGGGAGGACTGAAGCTTTCTTT. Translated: CAYRTGRTEAFF.

CDR3 nucleotides: TGCGCCAGCAGCATGGACCGGAGCCTCCGCACAGATACGCAGTATTTT. It translates to CASSMDRSLRTDTQYF. The chain carries TRBV4-3 and TRBJ2-3; D not resolved. V dropped 5 bases and J dropped 1 base, with 16 bases sitting between them. The CDR3 is 16 residues long. Germline assignment: CDR1 LGHNA and CDR2 YSLEER.

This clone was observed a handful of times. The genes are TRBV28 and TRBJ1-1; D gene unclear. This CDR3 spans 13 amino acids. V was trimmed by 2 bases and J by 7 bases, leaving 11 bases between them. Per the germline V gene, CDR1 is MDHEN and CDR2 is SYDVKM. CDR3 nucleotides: TGTGCCAGCAGTTTACCCTCCAAACGTGAAGCTTTCTTT. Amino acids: CASSLPSKREAFF. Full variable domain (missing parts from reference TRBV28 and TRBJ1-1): DVKVTQSSRYLVKRTGEKVFLECVQDMDHENMFWYRQDPGLGLRLIYFSYDVKMKEKGDIPEGYSVSREKKERFSLILESASTNQTSMYLCASSLPSKREAFFGQGTRLTVV.

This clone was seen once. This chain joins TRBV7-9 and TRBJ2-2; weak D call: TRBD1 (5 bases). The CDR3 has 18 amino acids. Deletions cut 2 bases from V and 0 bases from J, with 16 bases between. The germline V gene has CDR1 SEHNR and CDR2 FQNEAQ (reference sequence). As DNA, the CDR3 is TGTGCCAGCAGCTTACAAAGTACCAGGGTCGCGAACACCGGGGAGCTGTTTTTT. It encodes CASSLQSTRVANTGELFF.

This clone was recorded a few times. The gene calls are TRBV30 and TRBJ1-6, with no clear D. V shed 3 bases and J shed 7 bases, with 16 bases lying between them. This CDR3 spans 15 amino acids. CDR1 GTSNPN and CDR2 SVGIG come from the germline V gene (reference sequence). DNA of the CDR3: TGTGCCTGGAGCGGCTACGGACGGGAAAATTCACCCCTCCACTTT. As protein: CAWSGYGRENSPLHF.